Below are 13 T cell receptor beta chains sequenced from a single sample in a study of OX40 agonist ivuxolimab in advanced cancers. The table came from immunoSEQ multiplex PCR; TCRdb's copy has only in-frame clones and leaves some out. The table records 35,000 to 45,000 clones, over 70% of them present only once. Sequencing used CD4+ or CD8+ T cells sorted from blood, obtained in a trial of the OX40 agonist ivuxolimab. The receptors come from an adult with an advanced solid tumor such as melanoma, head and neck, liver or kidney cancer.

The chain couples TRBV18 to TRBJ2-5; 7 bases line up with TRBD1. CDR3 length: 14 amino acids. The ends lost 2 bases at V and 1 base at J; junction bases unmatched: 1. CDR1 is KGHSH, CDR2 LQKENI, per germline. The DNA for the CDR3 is TGTGCCAGCTCACCAGACAGGGTCCAAGAGACCCAGTACTTC. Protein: CASSPDRVQETQYF.

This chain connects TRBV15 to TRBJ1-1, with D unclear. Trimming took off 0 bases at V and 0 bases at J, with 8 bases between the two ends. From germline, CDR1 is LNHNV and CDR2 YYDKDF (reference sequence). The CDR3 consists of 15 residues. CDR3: CATSREGSMNTEAFF. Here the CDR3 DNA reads TGTGCCACCAGCAGAGAAGGGAGCATGAACACTGAAGCTTTCTTT.

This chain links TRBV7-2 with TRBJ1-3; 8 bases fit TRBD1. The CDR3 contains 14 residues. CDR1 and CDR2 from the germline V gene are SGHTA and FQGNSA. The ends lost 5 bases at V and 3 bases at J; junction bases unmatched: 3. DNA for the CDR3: TGTGCCAGCAGCGGCGGGACAGGTGGAAACACCATATATTTT. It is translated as CASSGGTGGNTIYF. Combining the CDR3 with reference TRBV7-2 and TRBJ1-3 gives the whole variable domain GAGVSQSPSNKVTEKGKDVELRCDPISGHTALYWYRQSLGQGLEFLIYFQGNSAPDKSGLPSDRFSAERTGGSVSTLTIQRTQQEDSAVYLCASSGGTGGNTIYFGEGSWLTVV.

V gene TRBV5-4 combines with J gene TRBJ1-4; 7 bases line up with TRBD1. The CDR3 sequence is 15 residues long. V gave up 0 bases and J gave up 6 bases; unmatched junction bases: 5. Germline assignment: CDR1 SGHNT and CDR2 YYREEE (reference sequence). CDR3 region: CASSLEGARDEKLFF. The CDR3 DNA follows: TGTGCCAGCAGCTTGGAGGGGGCGCGGGATGAAAAACTGTTTTTT.

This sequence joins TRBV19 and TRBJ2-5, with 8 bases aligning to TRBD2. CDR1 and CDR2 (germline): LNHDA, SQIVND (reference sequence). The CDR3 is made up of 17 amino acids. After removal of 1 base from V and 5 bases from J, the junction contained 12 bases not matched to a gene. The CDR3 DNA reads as TGTGCCAGTAGTATAGTGGGCCCCGGGAGGGCCGAGGAGACCCAGTACTTC. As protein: CASSIVGPGRAEETQYF.

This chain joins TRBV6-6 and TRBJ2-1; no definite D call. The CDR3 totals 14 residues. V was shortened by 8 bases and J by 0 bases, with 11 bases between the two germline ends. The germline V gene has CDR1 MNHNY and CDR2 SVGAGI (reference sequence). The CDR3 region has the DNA TGTGCCAGCCGGAGCGCGAGCTCCTACAATGAGCAGTTCTTC. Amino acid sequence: CASRSASSYNEQFF.

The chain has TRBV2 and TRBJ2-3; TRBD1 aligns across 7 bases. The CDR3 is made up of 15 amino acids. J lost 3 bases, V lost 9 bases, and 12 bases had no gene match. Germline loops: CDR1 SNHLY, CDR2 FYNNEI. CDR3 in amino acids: CASYSGQTSTDTQYF. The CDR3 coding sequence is TGTGCCAGTTACTCGGGACAGACTTCTACAGATACGCAGTATTTT.

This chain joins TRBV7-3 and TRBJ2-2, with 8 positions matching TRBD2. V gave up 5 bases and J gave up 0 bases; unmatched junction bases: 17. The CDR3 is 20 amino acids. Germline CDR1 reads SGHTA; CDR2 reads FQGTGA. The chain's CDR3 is CASSPGGPGTLTANTGELFF. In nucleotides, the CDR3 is TGTGCCAGCAGCCCGGGAGGGCCAGGGACCTTAACCGCGAACACCGGGGAGCTGTTTTTT.

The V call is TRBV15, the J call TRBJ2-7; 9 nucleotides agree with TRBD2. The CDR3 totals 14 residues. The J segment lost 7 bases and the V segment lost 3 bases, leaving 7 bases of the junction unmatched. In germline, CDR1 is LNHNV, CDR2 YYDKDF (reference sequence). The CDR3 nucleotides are TGTGCCACCAGCAGGAGAGGACTAGCGCGAGAGCAGTACTTC. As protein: CATSRRGLAREQYF.

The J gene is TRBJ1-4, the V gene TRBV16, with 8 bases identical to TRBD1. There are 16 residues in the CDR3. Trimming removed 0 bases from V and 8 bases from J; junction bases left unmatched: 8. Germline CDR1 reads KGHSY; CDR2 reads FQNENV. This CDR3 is CASSQSPTGGSEKLFF. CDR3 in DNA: TGTGCCAGCAGCCAATCCCCTACAGGGGGGTCAGAAAAACTGTTTTTT.

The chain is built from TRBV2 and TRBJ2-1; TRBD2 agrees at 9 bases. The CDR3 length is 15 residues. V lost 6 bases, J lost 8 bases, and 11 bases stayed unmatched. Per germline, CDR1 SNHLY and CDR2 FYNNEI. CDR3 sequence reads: CASRPAGGPGHEQFF. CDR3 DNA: TGTGCCAGCAGACCGGCGGGGGGGCCGGGACATGAGCAGTTCTTC.

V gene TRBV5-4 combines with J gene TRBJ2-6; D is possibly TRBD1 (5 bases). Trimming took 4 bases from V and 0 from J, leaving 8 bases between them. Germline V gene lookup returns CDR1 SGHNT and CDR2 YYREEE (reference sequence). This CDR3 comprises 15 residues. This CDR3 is CASSATASGANVLTF. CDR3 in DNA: TGTGCCAGCAGCGCGACAGCCTCTGGGGCCAACGTCCTGACTTTC.

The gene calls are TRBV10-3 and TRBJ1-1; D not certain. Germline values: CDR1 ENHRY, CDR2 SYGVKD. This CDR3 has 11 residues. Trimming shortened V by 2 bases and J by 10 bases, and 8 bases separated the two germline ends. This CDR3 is CAISEGFGAFF. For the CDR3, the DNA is TGTGCCATCAGTGAGGGGTTCGGAGCTTTCTTT.